One sample yielded the 26 T cell receptor beta chains listed below, sequenced in a study of human T cells and chemical hapten exposure. Indicated time point: patch test 1, 2 weeks after DPC sensitization. Treatment noted: therapeutic diphenylcyclopropenone sensitization with weekly scalp DPC. Each CDR3 protein gets one entry after TCRdb re-called the RACE reads with MiXCR. The sample yields about 360,000 distinct CDR3 sequences, 4.8% seen once. This specimen consisted of whole blood, obtained in connection with sensitization to the hapten diphenylcyclopropenone (DPC). The source is a woman in her forties or fifties with alopecia areata. Some clones in this sample may be carry-over from other donors' samples.

This clonotype has more than one count but fewer than ten. This chain connects TRBV2 to TRBJ1-4; D is uncertain. CDR3 length: 15 residues. The germline V and J ends were trimmed by 6 bases and 5 bases, with 16 bases remaining between them. Germline lookup yields CDR1 SNHLY and CDR2 FYNNEI. Here the CDR3 reads CASSPMGTWNEKLFF. Here the CDR3 DNA reads TGTGCCAGCAGCCCAATGGGCACCTGGAATGAAAAACTGTTTTTT.

J is TRBJ2-2 and V is TRBV7-2, with 7 bases matching TRBD2. The CDR3 spans 15 residues. CDR1 is SGHTA, CDR2 FQGNSA, per germline. V was pared by 1 base and J by 3 bases, with 2 bases of the junction left unmatched. The CDR3 protein is CASSLVLADTGELFF. CDR3 bases: TGTGCCAGCAGCTTAGTGCTAGCGGACACCGGGGAGCTGTTTTTT.

Written as DNA, the CDR3 is TGCGCCAGCACACGTGCGGACTTAATGAACACTGAAGCTTTCTTT. This encodes CASTRADLMNTEAFF. The rearrangement uses TRBV23-1 and TRBJ1-1; D not certain. TRBV23-1 is an ORF for which the function is uncertain. Trimming pared 7 bases from V and 0 bases from J, leaving 15 bases between. There are 15 residues in the CDR3.

This clonotype was seen many times. The chain recombines TRBV7-2 with TRBJ1-6; a possible D gene is TRBD1 (6 bases). Germline CDR1 reads SGHTA; CDR2 reads FQGNSA. The CDR3 is 17 residues long. The V gene lost 3 bases and the J gene lost 3 bases, with 15 bases spanning the gap. Here the CDR3 reads CASSFLPYRVYNSPLHF. The CDR3 DNA sequence: TGTGCCAGCAGCTTCCTACCATACAGGGTCTATAATTCACCCCTCCACTTT.

This clonotype was counted ten times or more. This sequence joins TRBV7-9 and TRBJ2-1; D may be TRBD2 (5 bases). Germline V lookup: CDR1 SEHNR, CDR2 FQNEAQ (reference sequence). This CDR3 is built from 12 residues. Trimming removed 4 bases from V and 8 bases from J, with 9 bases in between. The CDR3 protein is CASSSVAHEQFF. In DNA, the CDR3 is TGTGCCAGCAGCTCTGTAGCGCATGAGCAGTTCTTC.

This clonotype was counted at least ten times. This chain connects TRBV29-1 to TRBJ1-1; D possibly corresponds to TRBD1 (5 bases). The CDR3 sequence is 13 residues long. V was trimmed by 4 bases and J by 6 bases, leaving 15 bases between them. CDR1 and CDR2 (germline): SQVTM, ANQGSEA. In nucleotides, the CDR3 is TGCAGCGTTGGAATGAAGGGGCCGGCTGAAGCTTTCTTT. Translating gives CSVGMKGPAEAFF.

This clonotype was recorded many times. The chain is built from TRBV5-1 and TRBJ2-3; no clear D. V lost 3 bases and J 6 bases, leaving 11 bases between the germline ends. The CDR3 is made up of 13 amino acids. From germline, CDR1 is SGHRS and CDR2 YFSETQ. CDR3 nucleotides: TGCGCCAGCAGCTCTCCCGTCGTGGATACGCAGTATTTT. Its protein is CASSSPVVDTQYF.

The V call is TRBV12-5, the J call TRBJ2-1; D may be TRBD2 (5 bases). V was clipped by 0 bases and J by 9 bases, with 6 bases between them. This CDR3 is 12 amino acids long. Germline CDR1 and CDR2: LGHNT and FRNRAP. This chain's CDR3 is CASGLVRGEQFF. The CDR3 nucleotides are TGTGCTAGTGGTTTGGTACGGGGTGAGCAGTTCTTC.

This clonotype came up many times. The V gene is TRBV20-1, the J gene TRBJ2-1, with 10 positions matching TRBD2. From germline, CDR1 is DFQATT and CDR2 SNEGSKA (reference sequence). After removal of 5 bases from V and 7 bases from J, the junction contained 14 bases not matched to a gene. The CDR3 sequence is 16 residues long. The CDR3 sequence is CSAGPHSGGVGNEQFF. CDR3 DNA: TGCAGTGCTGGGCCCCACAGCGGGGGGGTAGGGAATGAGCAGTTCTTC.

The rearrangement links TRBV6-5 to TRBJ2-2; 7 positions match TRBD1. Germline CDR1 and CDR2: MNHEY and SVGAGI. The trim removed 2 bases at V and 3 bases at J, leaving 6 bases unmatched. The CDR3 length is 16 residues. The CDR3 loop is CASSYVAQGDTGELFF. The CDR3 bases are TGTGCCAGCAGTTACGTGGCCCAGGGGGACACCGGGGAGCTGTTTTTT.

This clonotype appeared many times. CDR3 protein: CATGTSGQETQYF. The CDR3 DNA sequence: TGTGCCACCGGGACTAGCGGCCAAGAGACCCAGTACTTC. V is TRBV10-3 and J is TRBJ2-5; 11 bases are a match to TRBD2. Germline V gene sequence: CDR1 ENHRY, CDR2 SYGVKD. The CDR3 loop spans 13 amino acids. After removal of 10 bases from V and 1 base from J, the junction contained 2 bases not matched to a gene.

This clonotype showed up just a few times. The rearrangement links TRBV3-1 to TRBJ2-5, with a possible D match to TRBD1 (5 bases). V was shortened by 1 base and J by 5 bases, with 11 bases between the two germline ends. This CDR3 region has 14 residues. The germline V gene has CDR1 LGHDT and CDR2 YNNKEL (reference sequence). Written as DNA, the CDR3 is TGTGCCAGCAGCCAAGGGTACAGGTCCGAGACCCAGTACTTC. It translates to CASSQGYRSETQYF.

This clonotype was seen many times. V gene TRBV5-1 combines with J gene TRBJ1-1; TRBD1 is a possible D gene (5 bases). This CDR3 is 15 amino acids long. The V end was cut by 1 base, the J end by 4 bases, with 14 bases between. Germline loops: CDR1 SGHRS, CDR2 YFSETQ. CDR3 region: CASSLQGMGPTEAFF. The CDR3 DNA follows: TGCGCCAGCAGCTTGCAGGGTATGGGTCCCACTGAAGCTTTCTTT. Full variable domain (remainder filled in from reference TRBV5-1 and TRBJ1-1): KAGVTQTPRYLIKTRGQQVTLSCSPISGHRSVSWYQQTPGQGLQFLFEYFSETQRNKGNFPGRFSGRQFSNSRSEMNVSTLELGDSALYLCASSLQGMGPTEAFFGQGTRLTVV.

This clonotype was counted a few times. This chain connects TRBV5-1 to TRBJ2-7; D is unclear. The CDR3 has 13 residues. Trimming took off 2 bases at V and 2 bases at J, with 8 bases between the two ends. CDR1 is SGHRS, CDR2 YFSETQ, per germline. The CDR3 sequence is CASSFPDPYEQYF. The CDR3 nucleotides read TGCGCCAGCAGCTTTCCAGATCCCTACGAGCAGTACTTC.

Ten or more counts support this clonotype. The chain carries TRBV28 and TRBJ1-1, with unresolved D. Germline V gives CDR1 MDHEN, CDR2 SYDVKM. The CDR3 totals 16 residues. Trimming shortened V by 6 bases and J by 1 base, and 18 bases separated the two germline ends. The CDR3 reads CASSSLLVSANTEAFF. The CDR3 coding sequence is TGTGCCAGCAGCTCACTCCTGGTATCGGCGAACACTGAAGCTTTCTTT.

DNA for the CDR3: TGCGCCAGCAGCCAAGACGATATTGGGGGGTTTCGGCTGGCCACCATATATTTT. Protein product: CASSQDDIGGFRLATIYF. The rearrangement joins TRBV4-1 to TRBJ1-3; tentative D call: TRBD1 (5 bases). V gave up 0 bases and J gave up 9 bases, with 24 bases separating them. The CDR3 is 18 residues long. Per the germline V gene, CDR1 is MGHRA and CDR2 is YSYEKL.

DNA of the CDR3: TGTGCCAGCAGTTTACAAGGGACAGGGCAAGAGACCCAGTACTTC. It yields the protein CASSLQGTGQETQYF. The V gene is TRBV27, the J gene TRBJ2-5, with 9 nucleotides matching TRBD1. This CDR3 comprises 15 residues. In germline, CDR1 is MNHEY, CDR2 SMNVEV (reference sequence). After removal of 2 bases from V and 2 bases from J, the junction contained 3 bases not matched to a gene.

The table lists this clonotype with a few counts. The chain uses TRBV29-1 and TRBJ2-7, with D tentatively TRBD2 (6 bases). Looked up from germline, CDR1 is SQVTM and CDR2 is ANQGSEA. V lost 1 base to trimming and J lost 3 bases, with 7 bases between them. The CDR3 has 12 amino acids. The CDR3 reads CSVEGRGYEQYF. The CDR3 DNA is TGCAGCGTTGAAGGGCGGGGCTACGAGCAGTACTTC.

The CDR3: CASSSVGGTGELFF. The CDR3 DNA reads as TGTGCCAGCAGCTCCGTTGGTGGCACCGGGGAGCTGTTTTTT. This chain joins TRBV28 and TRBJ2-2; no firm D call. There are 14 residues in the CDR3. Per germline, CDR1 MDHEN and CDR2 SYDVKM. V lost 6 bases to trimming and J lost 4 bases, with 12 bases between them.

The chain recombines TRBV20-1 with TRBJ2-3; TRBD2 agrees at 10 bases. The CDR3 extends over 14 amino acids. Per the germline V gene, CDR1 is DFQATT and CDR2 is SNEGSKA (reference sequence). V trimming: 3 bases; J trimming: 4 bases; junction bases outside the gene matches: 4. CDR3 sequence (DNA): TGCAGTGCTAGTCTAGCGGGGGCGCCAGATACGCAGTATTTT. Its protein product is CSASLAGAPDTQYF.

This clonotype showed up just a few times. The J gene is TRBJ1-5, the V gene TRBV29-1; 8 nucleotides agree with TRBD1. CDR1 SQVTM and CDR2 ANQGSEA come from the germline V gene. The CDR3 loop spans 14 amino acids. V lost 5 bases, J lost 5 bases, and 8 bases stayed unmatched. The CDR3 loop reads CSVLQGAEDQPQHF. In DNA form, the CDR3 reads TGCAGCGTTCTCCAGGGGGCCGAGGATCAGCCCCAGCATTTT.

The genes are TRBV20-1 and TRBJ2-1, with 10 bases lining up with TRBD2. This CDR3 is built from 14 residues. Trimming cost V 2 bases and J 5 bases; bases outside gene matches: 3. Germline values: CDR1 DFQATT, CDR2 SNEGSKA (reference sequence). CDR3 in amino acids: CSARSGRGDNEQFF. CDR3 coding DNA: TGCAGTGCTAGAAGCGGGAGGGGAGACAATGAGCAGTTCTTC.

Ten or more counts support this clonotype. The chain combines TRBV6-5 with TRBJ1-1; a weak D match, TRBD1 (6 bases). The V end lost 7 bases, the J end lost 7 bases, and 10 bases lay between the germline ends. The CDR3 totals 11 residues. Per germline, CDR1 MNHEY and CDR2 SVGAGI. CDR3 nucleotides: TGTGCCAGCATCGGGACACTTGAAGCTTTCTTT. It specifies CASIGTLEAFF.

This clonotype was recorded many times. The CDR3 sequence is CASSVVVRDRSHEQYF. The DNA for the CDR3 is TGTGCCAGCAGCGTGGTGGTTCGGGACAGGTCCCACGAGCAGTACTTC. The V gene is TRBV5-6, the J gene TRBJ2-7, with 8 bases aligning to TRBD1. The CDR3 length is 16 residues. With 4 bases clipped from V and 5 bases from J, the junction kept 14 bases outside the gene matches. Germline-derived CDR1 and CDR2 are SGHDT and YYEEEE.

This clonotype was seen at least ten times. The chain is built from TRBV7-9 and TRBJ1-4, with a tentative D call TRBD1 (6 bases). V was cut by 8 bases and J by 4 bases, with 17 bases left in between. Germline V lookup: CDR1 SEHNR, CDR2 FQNEAQ (reference sequence). The CDR3 runs to 15 residues. The CDR3 DNA reads TGTGCCAGCCGGGGGGCGCGACCTGATAATGAAAAACTGTTTTTT. Residues: CASRGARPDNEKLFF.

This clonotype has a count of ten or more. The chain joins TRBV19 to TRBJ2-1; 9 bases are a match to TRBD1. CDR1 and CDR2 from the germline V gene are LNHDA and SQIVND (reference sequence). This CDR3 has 16 residues. V trimming: 7 bases; J trimming: 3 bases; junction bases outside the gene matches: 10. The CDR3 protein is CASTPTDRGRYNEQFF. CDR3 DNA: TGTGCCAGTACCCCCACGGACAGGGGTCGCTACAATGAGCAGTTCTTC.